A selection of T cell receptor beta chains follows, all from one sample in a study of blood T cell repertoires in COVID-19. Profiled with immunoSEQ multiplex PCR; TCRdb holds only in-frame clones, not every one. The sample lists about 200,000 clones; roughly 87% were seen once. The sequenced sample consisted of peripheral blood. The receptors stem from a man aged 35 to 55 with active or convalescent COVID-19. Each CDR3 is given without its conserved first and last residue. Each record gives: J gene, clone size, V gene, D gene, CDR3 protein. A D gene is named only where the DNA matches it firmly. Some rows mark clone size as missing; the rest say once, few, many or name a class of expanded clone.

>TRBJ2-2|.|TRBV21-1|.
ASSKAEDRGTGELF
>TRBJ1-5|once|TRBV7-3|.
ASSLTSGGNQPQH
>TRBJ1-5|once|TRBV7-6|.
ASSLAGQGNQPQH
>TRBJ1-2|.|TRBV5-4|.
ASSSSGDYGYT
>TRBJ1-3|.|TRBV7-2|.
ASSFFTGNTIY
>TRBJ2-3|.|TRBV5-1|TRBD2
ASSQVAGANTDTQY
>TRBJ2-1|.|TRBV24-1|TRBD2
ATSVRPGLAGENYNEQF
>TRBJ1-2|.|TRBV28|.
ASSLGGNFYGYT
>TRBJ1-2|few|TRBV9|TRBD1
ASSARDRGKGYGYT
>TRBJ2-4|.|TRBV4-1|.
ASSQGIGENIQY
>TRBJ1-1|.|TRBV7-8|.
ASSAGRNTEAF
>TRBJ1-4|.|TRBV9|.
ASSVDGGSPNEKLF
>TRBJ2-3|.|TRBV5-6|TRBD2
ASSWAVRRESTDTQY
>TRBJ1-6|.|TRBV30|.
AWSGGGGYNSPLH
>TRBJ2-3|.|TRBV30|TRBD2
ASAPSGSTDTQY
>TRBJ1-2|.|TRBV14|.
ASSDRGFGYT
>TRBJ1-2|few|TRBV11-2|TRBD1
ASSSTGNDYGYT
>TRBJ2-7|once|TRBV11-1|TRBD1
ASSRDRGTYEQY
>TRBJ2-7|.|TRBV7-3|TRBD1
ASSPQATGTGSYEQY
>TRBJ2-7|once|TRBV5-6|.
ASSLSRVYEQY
>TRBJ1-3|.|TRBV5-1|TRBD1
ASSLGQGRFSGNTIY
>TRBJ1-2|.|TRBV5-1|.
ASTRDGVYGYT
>TRBJ1-5|.|TRBV6-5|.
ASSYTMNQPQH
>TRBJ2-3|.|TRBV19|.
ASSIISRTDTQY
>TRBJ2-5|once|TRBV14|.
ASSQEASRGPQETQY
>TRBJ1-6|.|TRBV27|.
ASSLSITNSPLH
>TRBJ1-5|.|TRBV10-3|TRBD1
AISVGTGSNQPQH
>TRBJ2-3|.|TRBV6-5|TRBD2
ASSGGLAGDTQY
>TRBJ1-3|.|TRBV4-1|.
ASSQDRGLGNTIY
>TRBJ1-5|.|TRBV7-2|TRBD1
ASVTGDRVDQPQH
>TRBJ2-1|.|TRBV9|.
ASSVEQGGYNEQF
>TRBJ2-5|.|TRBV12-1|.
ASSLPLRDSGRFLYETQY
>TRBJ2-1|.|TRBV9|.
ASSAEGDRDEQF
>TRBJ1-6|.|TRBV11-2|.
ASSPHLGGALNNSPLH
>TRBJ1-5|.|TRBV19|TRBD1
ASRWDRNQPQH
>TRBJ1-5|.|TRBV7-2|TRBD1
ASSLGHRGSNQPQH
>TRBJ2-2|.|TRBV24-1|.
ATSGGGAHTGELF
>TRBJ1-5|.|TRBV5-6|.
ASSSSGNSQH
>TRBJ1-2|.|TRBV18|TRBD1
ASSSSGQAYGYT
>TRBJ1-1|.|TRBV7-8|TRBD1
ASQSGQVGTEAF
>TRBJ1-1|.|TRBV19|.
ASSMGDYTEAF
>TRBJ2-7|.|TRBV4-1|TRBD2
ASSQEGGDEQY
>TRBJ2-7|.|TRBV4-2|.
ASSQEDLSGYEQY
>TRBJ2-1|.|TRBV12-3/TRBV12-4|.
ASSFAEEQF
>TRBJ2-7|.|TRBV6-5|TRBD1
ASSLGTGGEYEQY
>TRBJ2-7|.|TRBV5-6|TRBD2
ASKRDLSSYEQY
>TRBJ1-1|.|TRBV28|.
ASTQGGTEAF
>TRBJ2-3|once|TRBV28|.
ASSGDTTDTQY
>TRBJ1-1|.|TRBV27|.
ASSLIGVNTEAF
>TRBJ1-1|.|TRBV9|.
ASSVDRNTEAF
>TRBJ1-4|.|TRBV4-2|.
ASSQERGFNEKLF
>TRBJ2-1|.|TRBV5-4|TRBD2
ASSWGTGGPLNEQF
>TRBJ2-7|.|TRBV11-2|TRBD1
ASSSGTGRHEQY
>TRBJ2-3|once|TRBV18|.
ASSPEADTQY
>TRBJ2-2|.|TRBV2|.
ASKKQGGYTGELF
>TRBJ1-1|.|TRBV5-5|TRBD1
ASSPAWDRVDTEAF
>TRBJ1-1|.|TRBV13|TRBD1
ASREGAVEAF
>TRBJ1-5|.|TRBV19|.
ASSMGLGNQPQH
>TRBJ2-7|.|TRBV28|TRBD2
ASSLMGLAGQTYEQY
>TRBJ1-2|once|TRBV19|.
ASRQARDYT